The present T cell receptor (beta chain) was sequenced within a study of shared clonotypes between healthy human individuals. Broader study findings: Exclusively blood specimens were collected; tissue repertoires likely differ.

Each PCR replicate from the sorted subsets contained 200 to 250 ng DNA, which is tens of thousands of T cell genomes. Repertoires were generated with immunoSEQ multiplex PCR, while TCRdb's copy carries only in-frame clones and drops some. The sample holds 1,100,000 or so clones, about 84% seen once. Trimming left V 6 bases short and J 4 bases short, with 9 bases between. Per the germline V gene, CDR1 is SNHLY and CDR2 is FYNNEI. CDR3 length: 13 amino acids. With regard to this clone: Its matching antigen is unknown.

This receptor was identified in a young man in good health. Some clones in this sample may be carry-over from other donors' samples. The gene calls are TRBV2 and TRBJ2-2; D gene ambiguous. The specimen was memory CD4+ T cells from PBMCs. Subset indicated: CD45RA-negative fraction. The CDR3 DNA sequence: TGTGCCAGCAGGGAGCGACCCACCGGGGAGCTGTTTTTT. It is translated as CASRERPTGELFF.